The present T cell receptor beta chain was sequenced within a study of cytomegalovirus exposure and HLA in healthy donors. Whole-study context: Membership in the Caucasian-associated ancestry cluster was found for around 85% of approximately 430 genotyped donors.

This PCR relied on a set of 60 Vbeta primers and 13 Jbeta primers. Profiling relied on immunoSEQ multiplex PCR, and the TCRdb table lists in-frame clones only, not all of them. The sample has around 120,000 clones, approximately 77% seen once. The CDR3 has 16 residues. The germline gives CDR1 SGHRS, CDR2 YFSETQ. The ends were cut back, 0 bases at V and 2 bases at J, with 14 bases in the middle. Study conclusions and caveats: For presence/absence analyses, sequencing depth was assumed to be roughly uniform across donors. Analyzed later, most CMV-associated TCR beta chains appeared HLA-restricted.

Details on this clone: The antigen is unknown.

The V gene is TRBV5-1, the J gene TRBJ1-2, with a tentative D call TRBD1 (5 bases). The sequencing input was PBMCs. The receptor's source is a man between 18 and 29 years old in good health and CMV-seronegative. This CDR3 is CASSLGGQGSNYGYTF. In DNA, the CDR3 is TGCGCCAGCAGCTTGGGAGGACAAGGGTCAAACTATGGCTACACCTTC.